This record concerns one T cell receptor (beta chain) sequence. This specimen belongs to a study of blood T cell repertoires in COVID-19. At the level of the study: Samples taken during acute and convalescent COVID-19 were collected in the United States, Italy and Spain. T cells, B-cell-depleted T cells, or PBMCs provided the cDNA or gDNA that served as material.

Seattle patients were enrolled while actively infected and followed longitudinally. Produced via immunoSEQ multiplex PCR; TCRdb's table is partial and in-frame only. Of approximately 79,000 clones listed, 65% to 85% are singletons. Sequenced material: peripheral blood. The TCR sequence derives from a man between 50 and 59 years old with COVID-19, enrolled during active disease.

The CDR3 coding sequence is TGTGCCAGCAGCTCCAGTAGCGGGTACTCCTACAATGAGCAGTTCTTC. This gives the protein CASSSSSGYSYNEQFF. The chain carries TRBV7-9 and TRBJ2-1; TRBD2 aligns across 7 bases. After removal of 4 bases from V and 0 bases from J, the junction contained 6 bases not matched to a gene. The CDR3 length is 16 residues. From germline, CDR1 is SEHNR and CDR2 FQNEAQ (reference sequence).